Described below is a single T cell receptor (beta chain) sequence and its context. The data belong to a study of blood T cell repertoires in COVID-19. Overall study context: PBMCs, B-cell-depleted T cells, or T cells were the source of the cDNA or gDNA that made up the material.

The germline CDR1 and CDR2 sequences are SGHRS and YFSETQ. The CDR3 is 16 amino acids. Trimming left V 1 base short and J 7 bases short, with 17 bases between. Original data processing: Amplification of reference gene primers provided the estimated nucleated cell counts. Generated by immunoSEQ multiplex PCR, the TCRdb table keeps only in-frame clones and is missing some. That table is the source of V, J and clone size, and D and trimming were worked out from the DNA. Altogether 250,000 to 350,000 clones are present, 87% being singletons, with the ten largest covering about 2%. Material for sequencing was peripheral blood. The origin of this receptor is a man between 18 and 35 years old with active or convalescent COVID-19. The rearrangement joins TRBV5-1 to TRBJ2-2; weak D call: TRBD2 (5 bases). The CDR3 nucleotides read TGCGCCAGCAGCTTGTTATCCAGCGGCACTGGCGGGGAGCTGTTTTTT. Translated, it gives CASSLLSSGTGGELFF. The variable domain in full, completed from reference TRBV5-1 and TRBJ2-2, reads KAGVTQTPRYLIKTRGQQVTLSCSPISGHRSVSWYQQTPGQGLQFLFEYFSETQRNKGNFPGRFSGRQFSNSRSEMNVSTLELGDSALYLCASSLLSSGTGGELFFGEGSRLTVL.